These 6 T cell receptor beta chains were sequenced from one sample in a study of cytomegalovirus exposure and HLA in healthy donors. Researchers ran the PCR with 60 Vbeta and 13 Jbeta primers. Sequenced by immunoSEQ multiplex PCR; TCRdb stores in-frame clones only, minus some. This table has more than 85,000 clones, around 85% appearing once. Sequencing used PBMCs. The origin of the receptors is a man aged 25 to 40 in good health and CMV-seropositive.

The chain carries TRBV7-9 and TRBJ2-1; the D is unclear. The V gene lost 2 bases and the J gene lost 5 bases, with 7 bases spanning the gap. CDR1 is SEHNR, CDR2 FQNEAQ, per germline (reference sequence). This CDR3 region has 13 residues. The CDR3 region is CASSLTVDNEQFF. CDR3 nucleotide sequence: TGTGCCAGCAGCTTAACTGTCGACAATGAGCAGTTCTTC.

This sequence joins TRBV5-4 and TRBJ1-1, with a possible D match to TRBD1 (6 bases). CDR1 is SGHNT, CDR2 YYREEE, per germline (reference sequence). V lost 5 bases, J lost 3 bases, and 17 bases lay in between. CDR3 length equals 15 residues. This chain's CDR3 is CASRPQGLVDTEAFF. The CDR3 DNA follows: TGTGCCAGCAGACCCCAGGGGTTAGTGGACACTGAAGCTTTCTTT.

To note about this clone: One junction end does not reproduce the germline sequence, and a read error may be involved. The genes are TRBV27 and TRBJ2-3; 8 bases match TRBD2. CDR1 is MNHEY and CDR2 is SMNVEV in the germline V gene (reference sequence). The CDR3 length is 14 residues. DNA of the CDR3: TGTGCCAGCAGGTACGGGGGGGGCACAGACACGCAGTATTTT. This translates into CASRYGGGTDTQYF.

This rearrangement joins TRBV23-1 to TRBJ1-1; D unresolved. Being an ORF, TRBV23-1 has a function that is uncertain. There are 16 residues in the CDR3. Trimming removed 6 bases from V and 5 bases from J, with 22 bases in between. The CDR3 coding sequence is TGCGCCAGCAGCCCCGAAACCCCCCTCGACGGGACTGAAGCTTTCTTT. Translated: CASSPETPLDGTEAFF.

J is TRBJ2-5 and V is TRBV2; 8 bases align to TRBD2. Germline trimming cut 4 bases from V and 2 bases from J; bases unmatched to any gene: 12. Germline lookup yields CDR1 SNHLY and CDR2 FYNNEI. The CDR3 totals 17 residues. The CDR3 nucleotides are TGTGCCAGCAGTGTGATCGGGGGGGCGGCCGGGCAAGAGACCCAGTACTTC. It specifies CASSVIGGAAGQETQYF.

The CDR3 nucleotides are TGTGCCAGTAGATCAGGGCCACTCGACGGAGAGACCCAGTACTTC. As protein: CASRSGPLDGETQYF. The chain combines TRBV19 with TRBJ2-5; D possibly corresponds to TRBD1 (5 bases). Deletions cut 6 bases from V and 4 bases from J, with 18 bases between. Germline values: CDR1 LNHDA, CDR2 SQIVND (reference sequence). The CDR3 spans 15 residues.